A selection of T cell receptor beta chains follows, all from one sample in a study of shared clonotypes between healthy human individuals. Here immunoSEQ multiplex PCR was the method, and the copy in TCRdb shows in-frame clones only, minus some. Of about 800,000 clones in the sample, roughly 96% were seen once. Sequenced input: naive CD8+ T cells sorted from blood. These receptors all stem from a man aged 25-40 years in good health. The CDR3 runs from the conserved cysteine through the conserved F or W. The D gene is left open where the match is weak. Size is omitted from some rows. Given values are once, few, many or a class for expanded clones.

D	V	size	J	DNA	CDR3
NA	TRBV4-1	NA	TRBJ2-1	TGCGCCAGCAGCCAAGAGAAGTCCTCCCTCTATGAGCAGTTCTTC	CASSQEKSSLYEQFF
TRBD2	TRBV5-6	NA	TRBJ2-7	TGTGCCAGCAGTTATGGGACTAGCGACGAGCAGTACTTC	CASSYGTSDEQYF
TRBD2	TRBV7-8	NA	TRBJ2-1	TGTGCCAGCAGCCCGCGGAGCAGCGGGAGTAACGGTGAGCAGTTCTTC	CASSPRSSGSNGEQFF
NA	TRBV27	NA	TRBJ1-5	TGTGCCAGCCAGGACTCCCCTAATCAGCCCCAGCATTTT	CASQDSPNQPQHF
NA	TRBV29-1	NA	TRBJ2-7	TGCAGCGTTGAATCTGGGTCGGGCGAGCAGTACTTC	CSVESGSGEQYF
NA	TRBV9	NA	TRBJ1-1	TGTGCCAGCAGTGAGACAGGTTCTTCAAACACTGAAGCTTTCTTT	CASSETGSSNTEAFF
TRBD2	TRBV7-8	once	TRBJ2-7	TGTGCCAGCAGCTTTAGACAGCCCGGACTAGCGAGCTCCTACGAGCAGTACTTC	CASSFRQPGLASSYEQYF
TRBD2	TRBV4-1	NA	TRBJ2-7	TGCGCCAGCAGCCAATACGGGACTACGCTATTTGAGCAGTACTTC	CASSQYGTTLFEQYF
NA	TRBV19	NA	TRBJ1-1	TGTGCCAGTAGTATACCCGGGACGGAAGATTTGAACACTGAAGCTTTCTTT	CASSIPGTEDLNTEAFF
NA	TRBV27	NA	TRBJ2-3	TGTGCCAGCAGTCTCGGACCGGGGCCCCCAATGGGAGATACGCAGTATTTT	CASSLGPGPPMGDTQYF
NA	TRBV5-1	NA	TRBJ2-7	TGCGCCAGCAGCTTTGGCGCGCTCCAAGCCCACGAGCAGTACTTC	CASSFGALQAHEQYF
NA	TRBV6-4	NA	TRBJ2-3	TGTGCCAGCAGTGGGTGGACACCAGGCACAGATACGCAGTATTTT	CASSGWTPGTDTQYF
NA	TRBV27	NA	TRBJ1-1	TGTGCCAGCATGGGACACACGAACACTGAAGCTTTCTTT	CASMGHTNTEAFF
TRBD1	TRBV5-6	NA	TRBJ2-1	TGTGCCAGCAGCCTTAAGAGGGGGCTCGAGCAGTTCTTC	CASSLKRGLEQFF
NA	TRBV28	NA	TRBJ1-1	TGTGCCAGCAGTTTCCGGGTCTCCGACACTGAAGCTTTCTTT	CASSFRVSDTEAFF
NA	TRBV7-9	NA	TRBJ2-7	TGTGCCAGCAGCCCGGACTATGAGCAGTACTTC	CASSPDYEQYF
NA	TRBV7-2	NA	TRBJ1-1	TGTGCCAGCAGCTTAGAGGGTCTTGAAGCTTTCTTT	CASSLEGLEAFF
NA	TRBV27	NA	TRBJ1-2	TGTGCCAGCAGTTTGGGAAAGGGGTCCGACTACACCTTC	CASSLGKGSDYTF
TRBD1	TRBV7-9	NA	TRBJ1-1	TGTGCCAGCAGCCCACGGACAGGGGGCGATAGGGACACTGAAGCTTTCTTT	CASSPRTGGDRDTEAFF
TRBD1	TRBV28	NA	TRBJ2-7	TGTGCCAGCACCCTGACAGGGTCTTACGAGCAGTACTTC	CASTLTGSYEQYF
NA	TRBV27	once	TRBJ2-1	TGTGCCAGCAGTTTAGGGCAGTACAATGAGCAGTTCTTC	CASSLGQYNEQFF
TRBD2	TRBV9	NA	TRBJ2-1	TGTGCCAGCAGCGGGGGGACTAGCGGGTCCTACAATGAGCAGTTCTTC	CASSGGTSGSYNEQFF
TRBD2	TRBV10-1	NA	TRBJ2-3	TGCGCCACTAGTCTTCGGACTAGTGCAGATACGCAGTATTTT	CATSLRTSADTQYF
NA	TRBV5-1	NA	TRBJ2-5	TGCGCCAGCAGCTTGTCCTCTCGTTCCTCGAGGGTGGAGCGGAACCAAGAGACCCAGTACTTC	CASSLSSRSSRVERNQETQYF
TRBD1	TRBV7-9	NA	TRBJ2-7	TGTGCCAGCAGCTGGGACAGGGGACGACGCGAGCAGTACTTC	CASSWDRGRREQYF
NA	TRBV7-9	NA	TRBJ1-1	TGTGCCAGCAGCCCCGGAGTCATGAACACTGAAGCTTTCTTT	CASSPGVMNTEAFF
TRBD1	TRBV29-1	NA	TRBJ1-1	TGCAGCGTGATGGGACAGGCTAACACTGAAGCTTTCTTT	CSVMGQANTEAFF
TRBD1	TRBV4-3	NA	TRBJ1-1	TGCGCCAGCAGCCAACAGACAGGGGGAGTGATGAACACTGAAGCTTTCTTT	CASSQQTGGVMNTEAFF
TRBD2	TRBV4-3	NA	TRBJ2-1	TGCGCCAGCAGCCAAGATAGGAGGGCGGGAGGGCCGCGCAATGAGCAGTTCTTC	CASSQDRRAGGPRNEQFF
NA	TRBV9	NA	TRBJ2-5	TGTGCCAGCAGCCGCTGGGACCTGGAGACCCAGTACTTC	CASSRWDLETQYF